The present T cell receptor beta chain was sequenced within a study of T cells in Graves' hyperthyroidism and ophthalmopathy. This clonotype has at least ten counts. The CDR3 runs 15 residues. V lost 7 bases and J 3 bases, leaving 16 bases between the germline ends. Amplified TCR beta CDR3 regions came from RNA transcripts. An initial round of RT-PCR targeting the TCR CDR3 relied on the HTBI primer set. TCRdb fed the multiplex PCR reads into MiXCR, producing one record per CDR3 protein. The data hold fewer than 250,000 distinct CDR3 sequences, with approximately 25% observed a single time. This sequence was found in a middle-aged woman with Graves' ophthalmopathy. Sequenced material: blood. This rearrangement joins TRBV12-3 or TRBV12-4 to TRBJ1-3; maybe TRBD1 (6 bases). CDR3 sequence: CASTITGNGGNTIYF. Here the CDR3 DNA reads TGTGCCAGCACCATCACAGGGAATGGTGGAAACACCATATATTTT.